What follows are 29 T cell receptor beta chains derived from one specimen sequenced in a study of PD-L1 blockade in urothelial cancer. Using immunoSEQ multiplex PCR, the repertoire was profiled, and TCRdb retains in-frame clones only, with some absent. Here the sample spans about 48,000 clones, about 86% being singletons. The time point denotes: peripheral blood 6 weeks after treatment start. This specimen was PBMCs, taken around atezolizumab (anti-PD-L1) treatment. Receptor source: a man in his sixties with urothelial cancer.

This rearrangement joins TRBV6-5 to TRBJ2-2, with D tentatively TRBD1 (6 bases). Trimming cost V 1 base and J 6 bases, with 9 bases left between them. Germline V CDR1 and CDR2: MNHEY, SVGAGI. The CDR3 length is 14 residues. The CDR3 DNA follows: TGTGCCAGCAGTTACTGGGGGCGGGCCGGGGAGCTGTTTTTT. Amino acids: CASSYWGRAGELFF.

The chain carries TRBV11-2 and TRBJ1-4; D ambiguous. V dropped 6 bases and J dropped 8 bases, with 16 bases sitting between them. CDR1 SGHAT and CDR2 FQNNGV come from the germline V gene. The CDR3 runs 14 residues. CDR3 sequence: CASSPQTGYEKLFF. The CDR3 region has the DNA TGTGCCAGCAGTCCCCAGACTGGATACGAAAAACTGTTTTTT.

V and J are TRBV9 and TRBJ2-2; a possible D gene is TRBD1 (5 bases). This CDR3 contains 17 residues. Trimming cost V 4 bases and J 4 bases, with 20 bases left between them. Germline V CDR1 and CDR2: SGDLS, YYNGEE. The CDR3 region is CASSPRAGQGLTGELFF. The CDR3 region has the DNA TGTGCCAGCAGCCCGCGAGCTGGGCAGGGCCTCACCGGGGAGCTGTTTTTT.

The genes are TRBV30 and TRBJ2-6; the D gene is possibly TRBD2 (5 bases). Trimming cost V 0 bases and J 2 bases, with 5 bases left between them. The CDR3 contains 14 residues. CDR1 and CDR2 from the germline V gene are GTSNPN and SVGIG (reference sequence). The CDR3 coding sequence is TGTGCCTGGAGTGTCGGGACTGGGGCCAACGTCCTGACTTTC. It is translated as CAWSVGTGANVLTF.

The chain links TRBV6-5 to TRBJ1-2; 7 bases are shared with TRBD1. Germline V gene lookup returns CDR1 MNHEY and CDR2 SVGAGI. This CDR3 is 14 amino acids long. Trimming at V came to 5 bases and at J to 8 bases, leaving 11 bases not matched to a gene. As DNA, the CDR3 is TGTGCCAGCAGTGACGGAAACAGGGGTGGGGGCTACACCTTC. This encodes CASSDGNRGGGYTF.

The V gene is TRBV5-6, the J gene TRBJ2-2, with D possibly being TRBD2 (6 bases). This CDR3 contains 15 residues. The germline V and J ends were trimmed by 5 bases and 5 bases, with 16 bases remaining between them. CDR1 and CDR2 (germline): SGHDT, YYEEEE. The CDR3 region is CASSRMEGRTGELFF. CDR3 nucleotide sequence: TGTGCCAGCAGTAGGATGGAGGGGAGGACCGGGGAGCTGTTTTTT.

The CDR3 sequence: CASSQDLRAQGIGELFF. Here the CDR3 DNA reads TGCGCCAGCAGCCAAGATCTACGCGCGCAGGGGATCGGGGAGCTGTTTTTT. The J gene is TRBJ2-2, the V gene TRBV4-3; D is possibly TRBD1 (6 bases). V gave up 0 bases and J gave up 7 bases, with 18 bases separating them. There are 17 residues in the CDR3. Germline loops: CDR1 LGHNA, CDR2 YSLEER.

The chain is built from TRBV9 and TRBJ1-1, with 7 bases aligning to TRBD1. CDR1 SGDLS and CDR2 YYNGEE come from the germline V gene. The CDR3 is 13 amino acids. V lost 4 bases and J lost 5; bases outside the gene matches: 5. The CDR3 loop reads CASSPTTGTEAFF. DNA for the CDR3: TGTGCCAGCAGCCCCACGACAGGGACTGAAGCTTTCTTT. The complete variable domain, with remaining parts taken from reference TRBV9 and TRBJ1-1, reads DSGVTQTPKHLITATGQRVTLRCSPRSGDLSVYWYQQSLDQGLQFLIQYYNGEERAKGNILERFSAQQFPDLHSELNLSSLELGDSALYFCASSPTTGTEAFFGQGTRLTVV.

The chain recombines TRBV2 with TRBJ2-1; 13 bases map to TRBD2. Germline V CDR1 and CDR2: SNHLY, FYNNEI. Losses at the gene ends were 6 bases for V and 11 bases for J; bases not matched to a gene: 4. The CDR3 contains 13 residues. CDR3 amino acids: CASSSGTSGKQFF. The CDR3 DNA follows: TGTGCCAGCAGCAGCGGGACTAGCGGGAAGCAGTTCTTC.

The chain couples TRBV19 to TRBJ2-7; tentatively, D is TRBD2 (5 bases). V gave up 6 bases and J gave up 2 bases, with 14 bases separating them. CDR3 length equals 14 residues. From germline, CDR1 is LNHDA and CDR2 SQIVND (reference sequence). CDR3 protein: CASRGDGHTYEQYF. In DNA, the CDR3 is TGTGCCAGTAGGGGAGACGGTCATACCTACGAGCAGTACTTC.

V is TRBV5-1 and J is TRBJ2-5; possibly TRBD2 for D (6 bases). Trimming removed 1 base from V and 1 base from J, with 17 bases in between. This CDR3 contains 17 residues. In germline, CDR1 is SGHRS, CDR2 YFSETQ. Here the CDR3 reads CASSLFSVRGTQETQYF. CDR3 sequence (DNA): TGCGCCAGCAGCTTGTTTAGCGTTCGGGGGACCCAAGAGACCCAGTACTTC.

The rearrangement links TRBV29-1 to TRBJ2-3; TRBD2 aligns across 10 bases. This CDR3 contains 13 residues. The germline gives CDR1 SQVTM, CDR2 ANQGSEA. Trimming at V came to 7 bases and at J to 5 bases, leaving 6 bases not matched to a gene. The CDR3 here is CSGGIAGGDTQYF. The DNA of the CDR3 is TGCAGCGGGGGTATAGCGGGAGGAGATACGCAGTATTTT.

The chain uses TRBV10-1 and TRBJ2-1; 8 nucleotides match TRBD2. CDR1 is WNHNN, CDR2 SYGVQD, per germline (reference sequence). Losses at the gene ends were 2 bases for V and 9 bases for J; bases not matched to a gene: 9. CDR3 size: 15 residues. The CDR3 DNA reads as TGCGCCAGCAGTGAGGAGGTAGCGGGGCGGACTGAGCAGTTCTTC. Translating it yields CASSEEVAGRTEQFF.

The chain is built from TRBV30 and TRBJ1-5, with D perhaps matching TRBD1 (6 bases). Germline V lookup: CDR1 GTSNPN, CDR2 SVGIG (reference sequence). V lost 2 bases and J 5 bases, leaving 10 bases between the germline ends. This CDR3 is built from 13 residues. The CDR3 nucleotides are TGTGCCTGGAGTAGAGGGGGGGATCAGCCCCAGCATTTT. Residues: CAWSRGGDQPQHF.

The CDR3 bases are TGTGCCAGCAACCCAGGGGGGAATTCACCCCTCCACTTT. Its protein is CASNPGGNSPLHF. The rearrangement joins TRBV14 to TRBJ1-6; 7 bases align to TRBD1. With V trimmed by 7 bases and J by 7 bases, 4 bases remained unmatched. Looked up from germline, CDR1 is SGHDN and CDR2 is FVKESK. CDR3 length: 13 residues.

This chain uses TRBV5-4 with TRBJ2-5; tentative D call: TRBD1 (6 bases). The germline V gene encodes CDR1 SGHNT and CDR2 YYREEE (reference sequence). The CDR3 extends over 16 amino acids. V was pared by 2 bases and J by 1 base, with 15 bases between. DNA of the CDR3: TGTGCCAGCAGCTTTGAAGGGGTACAGGGCCAAGAGACCCAGTACTTC. Protein sequence: CASSFEGVQGQETQYF.

The genes are TRBV19 and TRBJ2-2, with D tentatively TRBD2 (6 bases). CDR3 length: 15 residues. V was shortened by 4 bases and J by 2 bases, with 11 bases between the two germline ends. CDR1 is LNHDA, CDR2 SQIVND, per germline (reference sequence). CDR3: CASSTSGTNTGELFF. CDR3 nucleotides: TGTGCCAGTAGTACCTCCGGGACTAACACCGGGGAGCTGTTTTTT.

The V gene is TRBV6-6, the J gene TRBJ2-5; D might be TRBD1 (5 bases). This CDR3 contains 14 residues. Germline loops: CDR1 MNHNY, CDR2 SVGAGI (reference sequence). The ends were cut back, 0 bases at V and 5 bases at J, with 10 bases in the middle. The DNA for the CDR3 is TGTGCCAGCAGTTACTCGCGGCAGGGCGAGACCCAGTACTTC. Translating it yields CASSYSRQGETQYF.

The chain carries TRBV11-3 and TRBJ2-1; 11 nucleotides match TRBD1. The CDR3 contains 15 residues. The V gene end was trimmed by 5 bases and the J gene end by 6 bases; junction bases not matched to a gene: 6. Germline CDR1 and CDR2: SGHNT and YENEEA. DNA for the CDR3: TGTGCCAGCAGCCTCCGGGACAGGGGGAGCAATGAGCAGTTCTTC. It codes for CASSLRDRGSNEQFF.

The CDR3 nucleotides read TGTGCCAGCAGTGAACTCTGGGCACCTGAAGCTTTCTTT. It translates to CASSELWAPEAFF. The chain uses TRBV25-1 and TRBJ1-1, with D unclear. The germline V gene encodes CDR1 MGHDK and CDR2 SYGVNS. The CDR3 runs to 13 residues. The V and J ends lost 2 bases and 6 bases respectively, with 10 bases between them.

This chain links TRBV13 with TRBJ2-4; 7 bases match TRBD1. From germline, CDR1 is PRHDT and CDR2 FYEKMQ (reference sequence). The junction had 12 bases not matched to a gene; V was cut back by 4 bases and J by 9 bases. The length of the CDR3 is 15 residues. The CDR3 coding sequence is TGTGCCAGCAGCTCCCAAAAAGGGGGCCGGAGCATTCAGTACTTC. This encodes CASSSQKGGRSIQYF.

J is TRBJ1-4 and V is TRBV27; D possibly corresponds to TRBD1 (6 bases). With 2 bases removed from V and 3 bases from J, the gap between germline ends came to 16 bases. This CDR3 has 17 amino acids. The V gene's germline CDR1 is MNHEY and CDR2 SMNVEV (reference sequence). The DNA of the CDR3 is TGTGCCAGCAGTTTACCACAGGGAGCGAGGTCTAATGAAAAACTGTTTTTT. Its translation is CASSLPQGARSNEKLFF.

The J gene is TRBJ1-4, the V gene TRBV10-3; D perhaps matches TRBD1 (5 bases). Germline CDR1 is ENHRY and CDR2 is SYGVKD. Trimming removed 5 bases at V and 7 bases at J, with 14 bases between. The CDR3 is 14 amino acids. This chain's CDR3 is CAISPGGVGEKLFF. In nucleotides, the CDR3 is TGTGCCATCAGTCCCGGAGGGGTGGGTGAAAAACTGTTTTTT.

The rearrangement uses TRBV27 and TRBJ2-7; 11 bases agree with TRBD1. The CDR3 contains 17 residues. Germline V gene sequence: CDR1 MNHEY, CDR2 SMNVEV (reference sequence). V trimming: 4 bases; J trimming: 6 bases; junction bases outside the gene matches: 14. The CDR3 nucleotides are TGTGCCAGCAGTTCGGACAGGGGGCTTCGGGTCATCGGCGAGCAGTACTTC. This encodes CASSSDRGLRVIGEQYF.

The V call is TRBV2, the J call TRBJ1-5; tentatively, D is TRBD1 (6 bases). V was shortened by 4 bases and J by 6 bases, with 13 bases between the two germline ends. There are 14 residues in the CDR3. The germline V gene has CDR1 SNHLY and CDR2 FYNNEI. The CDR3 spells CASSAGGQVQPQHF. The DNA for the CDR3 is TGTGCCAGCAGTGCGGGGGGCCAGGTTCAGCCCCAGCATTTT.

The chain employs TRBV19 and TRBJ2-6; the D gene is possibly TRBD2 (6 bases). The germline V and J ends were trimmed by 5 bases and 4 bases, with 9 bases remaining between them. CDR3 size: 14 residues. Germline CDR1 and CDR2: LNHDA and SQIVND (reference sequence). The DNA for the CDR3 is TGTGCCAGTAGTGGGGCGGGGGGGGCCAACGTCCTGACTTTC. This encodes CASSGAGGANVLTF. Full variable domain (rest looked up from reference TRBV19 and TRBJ2-6): DGGITQSPKYLFRKEGQNVTLSCEQNLNHDAMYWYRQDPGQGLRLIYYSQIVNDFQKGDIAEGYSVSREKKESFPLTVTSAQKNPTAFYLCASSGAGGANVLTFGAGSRLTVL.

This clone was detected only a few times. The chain uses TRBV18 and TRBJ1-2; no firm D call. Germline V gene data show CDR1 as KGHSH and CDR2 as LQKENI. Between the trimmed V and J ends, which lost 3 bases and 4 bases, there was a span of 6 bases. The CDR3 covers 12 residues. The CDR3 DNA is TGTGCCAGCTCACCGGGCCGCTATGGCTACACCTTC. This translates into CASSPGRYGYTF.

The V call is TRBV7-2, the J call TRBJ2-3; tentative D call: TRBD2 (6 bases). Between the trimmed V and J ends, which lost 3 bases and 2 bases, there was a span of 12 bases. Germline CDR1 SGHTA, CDR2 FQGNSA. The length of the CDR3 is 15 residues. CDR3 coding DNA: TGTGCCAGCAGCTTTAGCGGACTCTACACAGATACGCAGTATTTT. The encoded protein is CASSFSGLYTDTQYF.

The sample holds a few counts of this clone. V is TRBV29-1 and J is TRBJ1-3; tentative D call: TRBD1 (5 bases). The CDR3 length is 14 residues. V was cut by 7 bases and J by 4 bases, with 17 bases left in between. Germline loops: CDR1 SQVTM, CDR2 ANQGSEA. CDR3 loop: CSAQTAGTGNTIYF. The DNA of the CDR3 is TGCAGCGCTCAGACAGCGGGAACGGGAAACACCATATATTTT.